Listed below are T cell receptor beta chains from one sample, sequenced in a study of T cells after posttransplantation cyclophosphamide. The table came from immunoSEQ multiplex PCR; TCRdb's copy has only in-frame clones and leaves some out. Observed are about 2,800 clones, no singletons, with the top ten taking approximately 15%. The source was PBMCs, collected 30 days after allogeneic stem cell transplant with posttransplant cyclophosphamide. The receptors here all came from a female patient in her sixties who received an allogeneic stem cell transplant from an unrelated donor, was CMV-positive, and had acute GVHD only. Some T cells may be the graft donor's. Both conserved end residues are part of each CDR3. D genes are given only for firm matches. Size is stated as once, few or many counts, or a class when the clone is expanded.

clone_size d_call j_call v_call cdr3_nt cdr3_aa
many TRBD2 TRBJ2-1 TRBV6-2/TRBV6-3 TGTGCCAGCAGCCGAATACTAGCGGGGGGACAGATATCCTACAATGAGCAGTTCTTC CASSRILAGGQISYNEQFF
medium-sized TRBD1 TRBJ1-1 TRBV12-3/TRBV12-4 TGTGCCAGCAGCTTCGGACAGGGGGCGTGGACTGAAGCTTTCTTT CASSFGQGAWTEAFF
many NA TRBJ2-7 TRBV28 TGTGCCAGCAGTTTCCAGACAGACTCCTACGAGCAGTACTTC CASSFQTDSYEQYF
many NA TRBJ1-1 TRBV9 TGTGCCAGCAGCGTAGCCCCTTCAGTGAACACTGAAGCTTTCTTT CASSVAPSVNTEAFF
many NA TRBJ2-5 TRBV24-1 TGTGCCACCAGTCCCACCCAGGGGAGCCAAGAGACCCAGTACTTC CATSPTQGSQETQYF
many NA TRBJ2-7 TRBV13 TGTGCCAGCAGCTTAAGCGACGAGCAGTACTTC CASSLSDEQYF
medium-sized NA TRBJ1-1 TRBV5-4 TGTGCCAGCAGCTTGGAGTCACAGAACACTGAAGCTTTCTTT CASSLESQNTEAFF
many NA TRBJ2-3 TRBV9 TGTGCCAGCACGGAAGGGGGGGGTACAGATACGCAGTATTTT CASTEGGGTDTQYF
many TRBD2 TRBJ2-7 TRBV28 TGTGCCAGCAGTTCCCGTTGGCGGGGGGGCTCCTACGAGCAGTACTTC CASSSRWRGGSYEQYF
many NA TRBJ1-4 TRBV15 TGTGCCACCAGCCCCCGACAGGAGCCCTATGAAAAACTGTTTTTT CATSPRQEPYEKLFF
many TRBD1 TRBJ1-1 TRBV29-1 TGCAGCGTTCGGACAGGGAATGAGGTGGAAGCTTTCTTT CSVRTGNEVEAFF
many NA TRBJ2-3 TRBV5-1 TGCGCCAGCAGCCAGACGGGCAGGGGAGGGACAGATACGCAGTATTTT CASSQTGRGGTDTQYF
many NA TRBJ2-3 TRBV13 TGTGCCAGCAGCTTAGGCCTATCAGATACGCAGTATTTT CASSLGLSDTQYF
many NA TRBJ2-7 TRBV15 TGTGCCACCAGCAGAGATCACGGTGTCTCCTACGAGCAGTACTTC CATSRDHGVSYEQYF
many TRBD1 TRBJ1-4 TRBV10-3 TGTGCCATCAGCAGACAGGGCGAAAAACTGTTTTTT CAISRQGEKLFF
many TRBD1 TRBJ2-7 TRBV6-5 TGTGCCAGCAGTTCGGACAGGGACCTCTGGGAGCAGTACTTC CASSSDRDLWEQYF
many NA TRBJ1-1 TRBV7-8 TGTGCCAGCAGCTTATACGGGACACCTGCTTTCTTT CASSLYGTPAFF
many TRBD2 TRBJ2-1 TRBV4-2 TGTGCCAGCAGCTCTCGACTAGCGGGAGGGAATGAGCAGTTCTTC CASSSRLAGGNEQFF
many NA TRBJ2-3 TRBV6-2/TRBV6-3 TGTGCCAGCATTGAGGGACATTACACAGATACGCAGTATTTT CASIEGHYTDTQYF
many TRBD1 TRBJ2-1 TRBV5-6 TGTGCCAGCAGCCTGGACGGACAGGGTTCTTACAATGAGCAGTTCTTC CASSLDGQGSYNEQFF
many NA TRBJ1-2 TRBV13 TGTGCCAGCAGCCCGGGTGGAAAAGCTAACTATGGCTACACCTTC CASSPGGKANYGYTF
many NA TRBJ2-5 TRBV7-3 TGTGCCAGCAGCTTTCAGGGATACCAAGAGACCCAGTACTTC CASSFQGYQETQYF
many TRBD1 TRBJ1-2 TRBV27 TGTGCCAGCACCCCGAGGACAGGCGACCCCCGTAGCTACACCTTC CASTPRTGDPRSYTF
many NA TRBJ1-1 TRBV5-6 TGTGCCAGCAGCTTGGCAGGGGACGCTTTCTTT CASSLAGDAFF
many NA TRBJ1-5 TRBV12-3/TRBV12-4 TGTGCCAGCAGGGATACGGGGGGATTGGGAGCTTATAGCAATCAGCCCCAGCATTTT CASRDTGGLGAYSNQPQHF
medium-sized NA TRBJ2-7 TRBV13 TGTGCCAGCAGCTTAGGCAGGGGAAGGGGCCACGAGCAGTACTTC CASSLGRGRGHEQYF
many NA TRBJ2-7 TRBV29-1 TGCAGCGTTGTCGGGGAAACCTACGAGCAGTACTTC CSVVGETYEQYF
medium-sized NA TRBJ1-5 TRBV6-1 TGTGCCAGCACTAAGGGGCCTCAGCCCCAGCATTTT CASTKGPQPQHF
medium-sized NA TRBJ2-3 TRBV7-9 TGTGCCAGCAGCTTCACCTTAGAATGGACAGATACGCAGTATTTT CASSFTLEWTDTQYF
many NA TRBJ2-5 TRBV15 TGTGCCACCAGCAGACGGGGAAGAGGAGAGACCCAGTACTTC CATSRRGRGETQYF
many NA TRBJ1-1 TRBV2 TGTGCCAGCACCAGGGCCAGGGCCGCTGAAGCTTTCTTT CASTRARAAEAFF
many TRBD1 TRBJ2-3 TRBV5-8 TGTGCCAGCAGCATAAGAGCGGGGACAGGGGGCGTAGATACGCAGTATTTT CASSIRAGTGGVDTQYF
many NA TRBJ2-7 TRBV9 TGTGCCAGCAGCGGACTAGACAACGCCTACGAGCAGTACTTC CASSGLDNAYEQYF
few NA TRBJ2-3 TRBV12-3/TRBV12-4 TGTGCCAGCAGTTTTAACAACCCCGATACGCAGTATTTT CASSFNNPDTQYF
many TRBD2 TRBJ2-3 TRBV4-3 TGCGCCAGCAGCGCGCTAGCGGGAGGTTCTAGCACAGATACGCAGTATTTT CASSALAGGSSTDTQYF
many TRBD2 TRBJ2-2 TRBV5-8 TGTGCCAGCAGCAAGCCGGGACTAGCTGCATTCACCGGGGAGCTGTTTTTT CASSKPGLAAFTGELFF
medium-sized TRBD1 TRBJ1-1 TRBV7-9 TGTGCCAGCAGCACCCGGACAGGGGGCACTGAAGCTTTCTTT CASSTRTGGTEAFF